This is a list of T cell receptor beta chains from one sample in a study of T cells in Graves' hyperthyroidism and ophthalmopathy. TCRdb used MiXCR to reprocess the multiplex PCR reads, holding one entry per CDR3 protein. The repertoire consists of roughly 750,000 distinct CDR3 sequences, with about a sixth occurring once and the leading ten covering over 7.5%. The source material was blood. Receptors were obtained from a man younger than 35 with Graves' hyperthyroidism. The CDR3 runs from the conserved cysteine through the conserved F or W. D genes are given only for firm matches. The listing skips clone size in some rows; elsewhere it reads once, few, many or a size class.

D gene	clone size	V gene	J gene	CDR3 protein	CDR3 DNA
.	.	TRBV20-1	TRBJ2-1	CSARRTTTLDEQFF	TGCAGTGCTAGGAGGACTACTACCCTAGATGAGCAGTTCTTC
.	.	TRBV28	TRBJ1-2	CASSFYSLGYTF	TGTGCCAGCAGTTTTTATTCCCTCGGCTACACCTTC
.	few	TRBV24-1	TRBJ2-2	CATSDLPGRNTGELFF	TGTGCCACCAGTGATTTGCCAGGGAGGAACACCGGGGAGCTGTTTTTT
.	.	TRBV29-1	TRBJ1-1	CSVEGQGGDTEAFF	TGCAGCGTTGAAGGTCAAGGGGGTGACACTGAAGCTTTCTTT
.	few	TRBV27	TRBJ1-5	CASSLSWGDQPQHF	TGTGCCAGCAGTTTATCGTGGGGAGATCAGCCCCAGCATTTT
.	.	TRBV11-3	TRBJ2-7	CASSLGLGTASSYEQYF	TGTGCCAGCAGCTTAGGCCTCGGGACCGCGAGCTCCTACGAGCAGTACTTC
TRBD2	.	TRBV4-2	TRBJ2-1	CASSRERLAGLNEQFF	TGTGCCAGCAGCCGGGAACGACTAGCGGGGCTCAATGAGCAGTTCTTC
.	many	TRBV20-1	TRBJ2-3	CSARDRGRGTDTQYF	TGCAGTGCTAGAGATAGGGGCAGGGGCACAGATACGCAGTATTTT
.	few	TRBV27	TRBJ2-1	CASSSLGGRRHNEQFF	TGTGCCAGCAGTTCGCTCGGGGGGCGCAGACACAATGAGCAGTTCTTC
.	few	TRBV30	TRBJ1-1	CAWQKVYDTEAFF	TGTGCCTGGCAGAAGGTATACGACACTGAAGCTTTCTTT
.	many	TRBV12-3/TRBV12-4	TRBJ2-7	CASSMDQRDEQYF	TGTGCCAGCAGCATGGATCAACGCGACGAGCAGTACTTC
TRBD1	few	TRBV12-3/TRBV12-4	TRBJ2-2	CASSLTGQGHTGELFF	TGTGCCAGCAGTTTAACAGGACAGGGCCACACCGGGGAGCTGTTTTTT
.	few	TRBV18	TRBJ1-5	CASSLWEPPSNQPQHF	.
TRBD1	few	TRBV24-1	TRBJ2-3	CATSDRTGAGDTQYF	TGTGCCACCAGTGATCGAACAGGGGCCGGAGATACGCAGTATTTT
.	few	TRBV20-1	TRBJ1-1	CSATRPITGSTEAFF	TGCAGTGCTACCCGTCCTATCACAGGGTCCACTGAAGCTTTCTTT
.	.	TRBV20-1	TRBJ2-5	CSAIRPPIETQYF	TGCAGTGCTATAAGGCCCCCCATAGAGACCCAGTACTTC
.	many	TRBV11-1	TRBJ2-1	CASSPEARDEQFF	TGTGCCAGCAGCCCGGAAGCCAGGGATGAGCAGTTCTTC
.	many	TRBV30	TRBJ1-1	CAWRGLGAQRDTEAFF	TGTGCCTGGAGGGGGCTGGGCGCCCAACGGGACACTGAAGCTTTCTTT
.	few	TRBV7-9	TRBJ2-3	CAASGGKNTDTQYF	TGTGCCGCCTCGGGGGGCAAGAACACAGATACGCAGTATTTT
TRBD2	many	TRBV7-6	TRBJ2-7	CASSLPGGPSPGEQYF	TGTGCCAGCAGCTTACCGGGGGGACCCTCACCGGGGGAGCAGTACTTC
.	many	TRBV2	TRBJ2-5	CASSYRDYQETQYF	TGTGCCAGCAGTTACCGGGACTACCAAGAGACCCAGTACTTC
TRBD1	many	TRBV7-8	TRBJ2-3	CASRPGQGSTDTQYF	TGTGCCAGCAGACCGGGACAGGGGAGCACAGATACGCAGTATTTT